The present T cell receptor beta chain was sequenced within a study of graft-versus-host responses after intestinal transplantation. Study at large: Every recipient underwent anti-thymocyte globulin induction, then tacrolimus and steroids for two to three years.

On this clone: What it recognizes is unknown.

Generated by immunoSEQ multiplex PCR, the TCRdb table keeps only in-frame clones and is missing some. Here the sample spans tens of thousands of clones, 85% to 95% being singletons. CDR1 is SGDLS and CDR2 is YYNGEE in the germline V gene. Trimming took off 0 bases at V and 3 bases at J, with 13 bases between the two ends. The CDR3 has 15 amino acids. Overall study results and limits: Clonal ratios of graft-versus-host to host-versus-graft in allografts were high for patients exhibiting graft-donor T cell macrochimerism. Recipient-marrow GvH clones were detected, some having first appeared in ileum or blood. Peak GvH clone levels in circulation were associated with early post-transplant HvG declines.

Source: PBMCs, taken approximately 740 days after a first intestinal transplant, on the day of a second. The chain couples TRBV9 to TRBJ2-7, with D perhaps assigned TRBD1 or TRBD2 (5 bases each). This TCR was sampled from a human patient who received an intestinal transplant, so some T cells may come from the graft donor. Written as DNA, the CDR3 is TGTGCCAGCAGCGTAGGATTTTGGGACGGCTACGAGCAGTACTTC. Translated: CASSVGFWDGYEQYF.